What follows is one TCR beta chain and its context. Per the authors' pipeline: Amplification with reference gene primers provided the estimates of nucleated cell counts. Using immunoSEQ multiplex PCR, the repertoire was profiled, and TCRdb retains in-frame clones only, with some absent. From that table come the V and J calls and clone size; the DNA was used to work out D and trimming. The sample has 43,000 or so clones, approximately 90% seen once. The sample belongs to a study of blood T cell repertoires in COVID-19. Study summary: The United States, Italy and Spain provided the acute and convalescent COVID-19 samples.

The origin of this receptor is a woman of 80 years or more with active COVID-19. Specimen: peripheral blood.

The CDR3: CASRPTRVEYTIYF. In DNA form, the CDR3 reads TGTGCCAGCAGGCCCACGAGGGTAGAGTACACCATATATTTT. The J gene is TRBJ1-3, the V gene TRBV6-5; D ambiguous. There are 14 residues in the CDR3. Germline V gene lookup returns CDR1 MNHEY and CDR2 SVGAGI. V gave up 6 bases and J gave up 8 bases, with 17 bases separating them.